These T cell receptor beta chains were read from a single sample in a study of cytomegalovirus exposure and HLA in healthy donors. TCRdb keeps only in-frame clones here, not all; method: immunoSEQ multiplex PCR. The table records fewer than 300,000 clones, roughly 89% of them present only once. Sample: PBMCs. Every receptor here comes from a man in his forties in good health and CMV-seropositive. CDR3s include the opening cysteine and the closing phenylalanine or tryptophan. A D gene is named only where the DNA matches it firmly. Expanded clones get a size class; other rows say once, few or many, or leave the size out.

j_call d_call clone_size v_call cdr3_aa cdr3_nt
TRBJ1-1 TRBD1 NA TRBV29-1 CSVKDRVNTEAFF TGCAGCGTTAAAGACAGGGTGAACACTGAAGCTTTCTTT
TRBJ2-3 TRBD2 once TRBV25-1 CASSELAGGPGDTQYF TGTGCCAGCAGTGAACTAGCGGGAGGGCCGGGGGATACGCAGTATTTT
TRBJ2-1 NA NA TRBV29-1 CSVVGSSYNEQFF TGCAGCGTTGTCGGGAGCTCCTACAATGAGCAGTTCTTC
TRBJ1-2 NA NA TRBV7-9 CSSSPQPYTGYRDYGYTF TGTTCCAGCAGCCCCCAGCCTTATACAGGGTACCGCGACTATGGCTACACCTTC
TRBJ2-5 TRBD2 NA TRBV4-2 CASSQGGGGAVQETQYF TGTGCCAGCAGCCAGGGCGGGGGGGGAGCGGTCCAAGAGACCCAGTACTTC
TRBJ1-1 NA few TRBV6-5 CASSYSITGSTEAFF TGTGCCAGCAGTTACTCGATCACAGGGAGCACTGAAGCTTTCTTT
TRBJ2-7 NA NA TRBV7-8 CASSLGLTEQYF TGTGCCAGCAGCTTAGGACTGACCGAGCAGTACTTC
TRBJ2-7 NA NA TRBV27 CASSLGQSYEQYF TGTGCCAGCAGTCTCGGACAGAGCTACGAGCAGTACTTC
TRBJ2-5 NA NA TRBV15 CATSSYWASKGQETQYF TGTGCCACCAGCTCCTACTGGGCAAGCAAAGGACAAGAGACCCAGTACTTC
TRBJ2-7 TRBD2 once TRBV4-2 CASSLRTGLAGVEQYF TGTGCCAGCAGCCTAAGAACGGGACTAGCGGGAGTCGAGCAGTACTTC
TRBJ2-7 NA NA TRBV7-3 CASRHSYEQYF TGTGCCAGCAGACACAGCTACGAGCAGTACTTC
TRBJ2-3 NA NA TRBV9 CASSVRASSTDTQYF TGTGCCAGCAGCGTCAGAGCGTCTAGCACAGATACGCAGTATTTT
TRBJ1-1 TRBD1 once TRBV28 CASSSPGTGIRNTEAFF TGTGCCAGCAGTTCCCCCGGGACAGGGATTAGGAACACTGAAGCTTTCTTT
TRBJ2-7 TRBD2 NA TRBV7-6 CASSSAASGMFGEQYF TGTGCCAGCAGCTCCGCGGCTAGCGGGATGTTTGGGGAACAGTACTTC
TRBJ2-7 NA NA TRBV7-7 CASSLAAGTYEQYF TGTGCTAGCAGCTTAGCGGCAGGGACCTACGAGCAGTACTTC
TRBJ2-3 TRBD2 NA TRBV13 CASSSRTSGRIRDTQYF TGTGCCAGCAGCTCCCGGACTAGCGGGAGGATCAGAGATACGCAGTATTTT
TRBJ2-1 TRBD2 NA TRBV19 CASMGLAGPNEQFF TGTGCCAGTATGGGACTAGCGGGGCCCAATGAGCAGTTCTTC
TRBJ2-7 NA NA TRBV5-1 CASSLASGPTYEQYF TGCGCCAGCAGCTTGGCTTCAGGGCCCACCTACGAGCAGTACTTC
TRBJ2-1 NA NA TRBV6-5 CASSLTSYNEQFF TGTGCCAGCAGTCTAACTAGCTACAATGAGCAGTTCTTC
TRBJ2-7 NA few TRBV4-2 CASSQEPTASYEQYF TGTGCCAGCAGCCAAGAGCCGACAGCCTCCTACGAGCAGTACTTC
TRBJ2-1 TRBD2 NA TRBV27 CASSLSGLAGGYSYNEQFF TGTGCCAGCAGTTTATCGGGACTAGCGGGAGGTTATTCCTACAATGAGCAGTTCTTC
TRBJ1-2 TRBD1 NA TRBV7-6 CASSPTNSDRAKTNYGYTF TGTGCCAGCAGTCCTACAAACTCGGACAGGGCGAAAACCAACTATGGCTACACCTTC
TRBJ2-7 NA once TRBV30 CAWRGLSSYEQYF TGTGCCTGGAGGGGACTTAGCTCCTACGAGCAGTACTTC
TRBJ2-7 NA NA TRBV7-9 CASSDAYEQYF TGTGCCAGCAGCGATGCCTACGAGCAGTACTTC
TRBJ1-1 TRBD1 NA TRBV5-1 CASSLDGQGNTEAFF TGCGCCAGCAGCTTGGATGGACAGGGGAACACTGAAGCTTTCTTT
TRBJ2-7 TRBD1 NA TRBV5-1 CASSPFPGQGSYEQYF TGCGCCAGCAGCCCCTTCCCGGGACAGGGGTCCTACGAGCAGTACTTC
TRBJ2-7 NA NA TRBV4-3 CASSQEGPSPLYEQYF TGCGCCAGCAGCCAAGAGGGGCCCAGCCCCCTCTACGAGCAGTACTTC
TRBJ2-2 NA NA TRBV5-5 CASSLTSWVRTGELFF TGTGCCAGCAGCTTGACTAGTTGGGTCCGGACCGGGGAGCTGTTTTTT
TRBJ2-1 NA NA TRBV19 CASSIGYGNNEQFF TGTGCCAGTAGTATAGGGTACGGTAACAATGAGCAGTTCTTC